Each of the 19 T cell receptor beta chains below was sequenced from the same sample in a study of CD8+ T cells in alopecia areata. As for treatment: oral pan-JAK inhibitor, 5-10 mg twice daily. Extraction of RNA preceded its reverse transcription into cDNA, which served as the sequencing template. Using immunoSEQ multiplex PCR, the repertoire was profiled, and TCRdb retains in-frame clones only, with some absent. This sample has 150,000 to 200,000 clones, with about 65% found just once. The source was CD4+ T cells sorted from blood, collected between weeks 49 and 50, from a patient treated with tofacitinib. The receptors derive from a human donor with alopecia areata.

The CDR3 DNA follows: TGTGCCACCAGCAGTCCCTACCCCCAGGGATTCGTCGAGCAGTACTTC. Translated: CATSSPYPQGFVEQYF. This rearrangement joins TRBV15 to TRBJ2-7; a possible D gene is TRBD1 (5 bases). Germline V CDR1 and CDR2: LNHNV, YYDKDF (reference sequence). The V and J ends lost 3 bases and 6 bases respectively, with 21 bases between them. The CDR3 sequence is 16 residues long. The variable domain in full, with the rest retrieved from reference TRBV15 and TRBJ2-7, is DAMVIQNPRYQVTQFGKPVTLSCSQTLNHNVMYWYQQKSSQAPKLLFHYYDKDFNNEADTPDNFQSRRPNTSFCFLDIRSPGLGDTAMYLCATSSPYPQGFVEQYFGPGTRLTVT.

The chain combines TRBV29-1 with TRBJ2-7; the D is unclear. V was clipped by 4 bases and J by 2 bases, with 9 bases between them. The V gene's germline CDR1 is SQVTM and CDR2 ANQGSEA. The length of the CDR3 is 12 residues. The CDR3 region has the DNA TGCAGCGTTGTATACAGTGCCTACGAGCAGTACTTC. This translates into CSVVYSAYEQYF.

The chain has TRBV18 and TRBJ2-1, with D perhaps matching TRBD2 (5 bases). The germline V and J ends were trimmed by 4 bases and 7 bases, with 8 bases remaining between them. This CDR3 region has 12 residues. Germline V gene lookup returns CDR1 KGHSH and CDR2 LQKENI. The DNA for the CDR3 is TGTGCCAGCTCACAGAGGGCTAATGAGCAGTTCTTC. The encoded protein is CASSQRANEQFF.

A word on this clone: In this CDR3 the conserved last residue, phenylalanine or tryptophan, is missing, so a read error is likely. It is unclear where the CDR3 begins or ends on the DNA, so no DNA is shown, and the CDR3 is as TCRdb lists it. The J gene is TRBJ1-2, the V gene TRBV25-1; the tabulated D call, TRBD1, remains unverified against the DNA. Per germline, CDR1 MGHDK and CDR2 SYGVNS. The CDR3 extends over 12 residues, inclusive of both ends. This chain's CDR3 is CASSEYIGQLQI.

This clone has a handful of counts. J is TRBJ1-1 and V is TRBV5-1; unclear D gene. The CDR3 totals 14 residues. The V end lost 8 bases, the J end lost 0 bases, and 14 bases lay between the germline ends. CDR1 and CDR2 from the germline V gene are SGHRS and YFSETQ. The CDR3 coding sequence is TGCGCCAGTCAGGTTGGGGTGATGAACACTGAAGCTTTCTTT. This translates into CASQVGVMNTEAFF.

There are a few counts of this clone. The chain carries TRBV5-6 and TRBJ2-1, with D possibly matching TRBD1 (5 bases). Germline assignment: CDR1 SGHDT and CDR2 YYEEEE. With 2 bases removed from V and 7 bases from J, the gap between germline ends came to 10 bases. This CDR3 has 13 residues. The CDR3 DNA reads TGTGCCAGCAGCTTCCCAGGGTCTAATGAGCAGTTCTTC. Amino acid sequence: CASSFPGSNEQFF.

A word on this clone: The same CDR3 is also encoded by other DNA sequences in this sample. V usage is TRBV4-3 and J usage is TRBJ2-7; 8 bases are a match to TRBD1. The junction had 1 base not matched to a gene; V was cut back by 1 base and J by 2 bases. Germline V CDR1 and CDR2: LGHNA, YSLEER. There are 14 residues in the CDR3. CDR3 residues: CASSQGTGTYEQYF. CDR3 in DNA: TGCGCCAGCAGCCAAGGGACAGGGACCTACGAGCAGTACTTC.

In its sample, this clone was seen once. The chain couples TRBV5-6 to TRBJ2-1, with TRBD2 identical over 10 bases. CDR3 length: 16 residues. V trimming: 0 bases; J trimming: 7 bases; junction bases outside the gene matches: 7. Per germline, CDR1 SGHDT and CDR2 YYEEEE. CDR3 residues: CASSLATTSGYNEQFF. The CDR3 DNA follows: TGTGCCAGCAGCTTGGCAACGACTAGCGGGTATAATGAGCAGTTCTTC.

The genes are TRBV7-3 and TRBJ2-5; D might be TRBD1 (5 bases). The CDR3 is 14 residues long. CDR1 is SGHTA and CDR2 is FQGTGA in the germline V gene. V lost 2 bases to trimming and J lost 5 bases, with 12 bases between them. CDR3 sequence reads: CASSLPPRAETQYF. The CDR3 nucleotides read TGTGCCAGCAGCTTACCCCCCAGGGCGGAGACCCAGTACTTC.

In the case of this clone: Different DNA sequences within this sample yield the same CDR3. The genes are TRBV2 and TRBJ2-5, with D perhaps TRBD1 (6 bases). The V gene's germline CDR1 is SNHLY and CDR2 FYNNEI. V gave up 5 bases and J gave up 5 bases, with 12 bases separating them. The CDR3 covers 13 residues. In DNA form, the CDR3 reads TGTGCCAGCAGTCTACAGGGTAGGGAGACCCAGTACTTC. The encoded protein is CASSLQGRETQYF.

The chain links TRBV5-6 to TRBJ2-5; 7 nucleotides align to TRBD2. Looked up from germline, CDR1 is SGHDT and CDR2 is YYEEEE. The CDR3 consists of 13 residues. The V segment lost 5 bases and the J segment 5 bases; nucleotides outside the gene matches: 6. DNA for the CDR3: TGTGCCAGCAGTCCAAGCGGGGCGGAGACCCAGTACTTC. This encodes CASSPSGAETQYF. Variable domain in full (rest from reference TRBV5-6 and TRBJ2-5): DAGVTQSPTHLIKTRGQQVTLRCSPKSGHDTVSWYQQALGQGPQFIFQYYEEEERQRGNFPDRFSGHQFPNYSSELNVNALLLGDSALYLCASSPSGAETQYFGPGTRLLVL.

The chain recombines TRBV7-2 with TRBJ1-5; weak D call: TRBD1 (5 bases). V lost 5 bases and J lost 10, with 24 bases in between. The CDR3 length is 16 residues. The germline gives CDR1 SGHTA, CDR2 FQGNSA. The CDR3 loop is CASSLDRGVELAPQHF. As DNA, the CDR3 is TGTGCCAGCAGCCTCGATAGGGGAGTCGAATTGGCTCCCCAGCATTTT.

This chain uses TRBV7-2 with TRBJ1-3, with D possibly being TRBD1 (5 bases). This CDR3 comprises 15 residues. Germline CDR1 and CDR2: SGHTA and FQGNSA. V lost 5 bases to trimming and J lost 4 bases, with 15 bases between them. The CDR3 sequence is CASSPRTGGGNTIYF. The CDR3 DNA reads TGTGCCAGCAGCCCCCGGACGGGGGGAGGAAACACCATATATTTT.

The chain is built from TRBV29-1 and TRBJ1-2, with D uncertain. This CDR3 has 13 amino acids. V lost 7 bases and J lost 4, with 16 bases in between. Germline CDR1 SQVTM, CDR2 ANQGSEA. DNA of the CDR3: TGCAGCGCAAGCCCCACAATGGGCTATGGCTACACCTTC. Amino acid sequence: CSASPTMGYGYTF.

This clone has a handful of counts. For the CDR3, the DNA is TGCGCCAGCAGTGCCTCCGGGACCCAACAGTACTTC. It codes for CASSASGTQQYF. V and J are TRBV23-1 and TRBJ2-4, with D perhaps given as TRBD1 or TRBD2 (5 bases each). TRBV23-1 is an ORF, with its function uncertain. This CDR3 spans 12 amino acids. The V end was cut by 5 bases, the J end by 13 bases, with 15 bases between.

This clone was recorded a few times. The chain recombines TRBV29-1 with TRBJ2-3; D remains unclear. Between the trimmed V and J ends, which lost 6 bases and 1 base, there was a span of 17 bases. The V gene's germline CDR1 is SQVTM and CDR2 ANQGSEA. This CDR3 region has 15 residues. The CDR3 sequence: CSVSLSGHGTDTQYF. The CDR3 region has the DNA TGCAGCGTATCCCTCTCTGGTCACGGCACAGATACGCAGTATTTT.

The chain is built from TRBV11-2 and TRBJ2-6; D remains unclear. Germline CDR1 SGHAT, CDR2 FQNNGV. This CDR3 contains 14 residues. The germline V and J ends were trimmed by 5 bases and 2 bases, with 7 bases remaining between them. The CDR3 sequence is CASSKRAGANVLTF. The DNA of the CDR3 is TGTGCCAGCAGCAAACGGGCTGGGGCCAACGTCCTGACTTTC. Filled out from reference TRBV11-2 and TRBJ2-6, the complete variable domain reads EAGVAQSPRYKIIEKRQSVAFWCNPISGHATLYWYQQILGQGPKLLIQFQNNGVVDDSQLPKDRFSAERLKGVDSTLKIQPAKLEDSAVYLCASSKRAGANVLTFGAGSRLTVL.

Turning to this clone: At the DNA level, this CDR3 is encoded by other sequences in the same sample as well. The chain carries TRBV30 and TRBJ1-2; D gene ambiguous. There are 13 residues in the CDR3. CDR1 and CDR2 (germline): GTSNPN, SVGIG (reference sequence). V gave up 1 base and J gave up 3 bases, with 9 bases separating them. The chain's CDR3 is CAWSGGRDYGYTF. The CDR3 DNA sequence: TGTGCCTGGAGTGGCGGCAGAGACTATGGCTACACCTTC.

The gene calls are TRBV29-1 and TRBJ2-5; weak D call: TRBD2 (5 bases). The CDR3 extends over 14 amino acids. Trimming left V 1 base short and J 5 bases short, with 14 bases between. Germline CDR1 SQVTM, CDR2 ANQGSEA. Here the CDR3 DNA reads TGCAGCGTTGAAGTTGGAGGCGGCGGTGAGACCCAGTACTTC. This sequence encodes CSVEVGGGGETQYF.